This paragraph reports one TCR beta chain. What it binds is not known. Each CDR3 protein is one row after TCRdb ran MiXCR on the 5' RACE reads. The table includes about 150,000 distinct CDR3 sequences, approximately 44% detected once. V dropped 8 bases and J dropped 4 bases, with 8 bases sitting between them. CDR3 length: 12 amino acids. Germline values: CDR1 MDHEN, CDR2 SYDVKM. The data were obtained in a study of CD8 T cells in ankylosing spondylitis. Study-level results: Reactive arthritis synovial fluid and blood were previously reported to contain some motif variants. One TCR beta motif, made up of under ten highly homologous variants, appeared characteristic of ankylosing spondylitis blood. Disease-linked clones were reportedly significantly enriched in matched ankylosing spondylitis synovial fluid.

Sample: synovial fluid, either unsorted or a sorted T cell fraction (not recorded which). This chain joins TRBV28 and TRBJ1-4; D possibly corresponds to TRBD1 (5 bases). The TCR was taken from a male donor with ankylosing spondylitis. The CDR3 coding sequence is TGTGCCAGCCTGGGGGATAATGAAAAACTGTTTTTT. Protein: CASLGDNEKLFF.